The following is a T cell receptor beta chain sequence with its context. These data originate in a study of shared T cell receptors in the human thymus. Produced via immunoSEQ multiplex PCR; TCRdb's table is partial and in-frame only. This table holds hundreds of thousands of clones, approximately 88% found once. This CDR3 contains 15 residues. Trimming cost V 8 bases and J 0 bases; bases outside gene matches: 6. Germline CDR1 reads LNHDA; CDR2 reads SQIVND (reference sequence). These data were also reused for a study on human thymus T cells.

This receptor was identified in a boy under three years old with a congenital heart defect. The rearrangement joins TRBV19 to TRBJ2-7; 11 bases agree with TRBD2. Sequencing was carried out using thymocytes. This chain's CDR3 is CASHLAGGPSYEQYF. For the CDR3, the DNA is TGTGCCAGTCACCTAGCGGGAGGCCCCTCCTACGAGCAGTACTTC.